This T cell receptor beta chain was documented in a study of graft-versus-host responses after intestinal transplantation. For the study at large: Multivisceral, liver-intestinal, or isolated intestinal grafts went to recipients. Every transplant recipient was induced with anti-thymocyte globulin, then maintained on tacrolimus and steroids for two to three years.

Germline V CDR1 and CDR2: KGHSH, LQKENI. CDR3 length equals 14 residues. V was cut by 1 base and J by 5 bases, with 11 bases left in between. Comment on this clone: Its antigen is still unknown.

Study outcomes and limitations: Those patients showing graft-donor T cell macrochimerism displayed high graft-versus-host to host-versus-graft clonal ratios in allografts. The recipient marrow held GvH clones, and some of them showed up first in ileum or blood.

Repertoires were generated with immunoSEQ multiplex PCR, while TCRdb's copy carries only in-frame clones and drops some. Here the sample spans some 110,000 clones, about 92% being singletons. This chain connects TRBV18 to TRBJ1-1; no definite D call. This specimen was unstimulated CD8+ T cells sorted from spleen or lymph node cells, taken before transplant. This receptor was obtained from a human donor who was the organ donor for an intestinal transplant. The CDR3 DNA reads TGTGCCAGCTCACCACGGGTCGTGGATACTGAAGCTTTCTTT. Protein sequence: CASSPRVVDTEAFF.